The entry below gives a single TCR beta chain sequence along with its context. Germline V gives CDR1 LGHDT, CDR2 YNNKEL (reference sequence). The V end was cut by 1 base, the J end by 7 bases, with 19 bases between. The CDR3 is 16 residues long. The data were taken from a study of blood T cell repertoires in COVID-19. Study background: Sites in the United States, Italy and Spain provided acute and convalescent COVID-19 samples. T cells, B-cell-depleted T cells, or PBMCs provided the cDNA or gDNA that served as material.

In the original processing: Estimated nucleated cell counts came from reference gene primer amplification. The method was immunoSEQ multiplex PCR; TCRdb's version includes in-frame clones alone and lacks a portion of them. For V, J and clone size, that table is used; D and trimming come from the DNA. Of some 200,000 clones in the sample, 75% to 90% are singletons; the top ten hold approximately 6.1%. This rearrangement joins TRBV3-1 (or the pseudogene TRBV3-2) to TRBJ1-2; possibly TRBD1 for D (5 bases). Sample: peripheral blood. The receptor was isolated from a woman between 40 and 55 years old with acute or convalescent COVID-19. CDR3 in amino acids: CASSQGEVQGLGGYTF. The DNA for the CDR3 is TGTGCCAGCAGCCAAGGAGAAGTTCAGGGACTAGGTGGCTACACCTTC.